This T cell receptor (beta chain) was captured in a study of cytomegalovirus exposure and HLA in healthy donors. Whole-study context: The approximately 700 first-cohort repertoires shared a platform with the roughly 110 validation repertoires, as reported in a later analysis.

Whole-study results and caveats: Through in vitro validation, a few CMV-associated chains were shown to be specific for CMV antigens. Most sequenced TCRs were rare (though some public TCRs occurred in many donors). The investigators catalogued 150 to 200 TCR beta chains as cytomegalovirus-associated.

As concerns this clone: Its specificity is not known.

TCRdb's table, derived via immunoSEQ multiplex PCR, lists solely in-frame clones and lacks some. The repertoire holds 250,000 to 300,000 clones, with approximately 83% as singletons. Germline lookup yields CDR1 WSHSY and CDR2 SAAADI. The CDR3 loop spans 14 amino acids. Trimming shortened V by 5 bases and J by 5 bases, and 16 bases separated the two germline ends. This receptor was taken from a woman aged 18-30 years in good health and CMV-seronegative. Sequences were obtained from PBMCs. The gene calls are TRBV10-2 and TRBJ2-7; the D gene is possibly TRBD2 (8 bases). The CDR3 protein is CASSRRGRGDEQYF. CDR3 DNA sequence: TGCGCCAGCAGTCGGAGGGGGCGGGGGGACGAGCAGTACTTC.